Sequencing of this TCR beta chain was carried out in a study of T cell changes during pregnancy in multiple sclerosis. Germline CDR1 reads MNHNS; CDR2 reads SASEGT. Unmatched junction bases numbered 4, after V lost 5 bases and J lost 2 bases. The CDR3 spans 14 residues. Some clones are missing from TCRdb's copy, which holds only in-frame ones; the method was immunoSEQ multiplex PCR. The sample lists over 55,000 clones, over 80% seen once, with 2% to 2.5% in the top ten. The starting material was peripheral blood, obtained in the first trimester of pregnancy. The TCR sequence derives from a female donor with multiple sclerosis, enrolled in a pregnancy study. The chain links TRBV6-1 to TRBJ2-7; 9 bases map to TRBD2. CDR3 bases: TGTGCCAGCAGTCCTTTAGCGGGAGCCTACGAGCAGTACTTC. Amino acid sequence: CASSPLAGAYEQYF.